This note documents a single T cell receptor (beta chain) sequence. Its specificity is not known. This sample is part of a study of shared clonotypes between healthy human individuals. Findings and limits, study-wide: The small donor group covered limited genetic and exposure diversity. Relative to clonotypes present in all four donors, those not shared had lower generation probabilities.

Evenly divided among several immunoSEQ plates was the genomic DNA of each subset. The method was immunoSEQ multiplex PCR; TCRdb's version includes in-frame clones alone and lacks a portion of them. There are a few million clones in the sample; around nine tenths occur only once, and over 0.12% lies in the top ten. The material sequenced was naive CD4+ T cells sorted from blood. Indicated subset: CD45RA+ positively selected. The origin of this receptor is a man younger than 35 in good health.

The CDR3 region has the DNA TGTGCCAGTAGTAGCCGGACTAGCGGGAGGGTCCCGGAGCAGTTCTTC. It is translated as CASSSRTSGRVPEQFF. The chain uses TRBV19 and TRBJ2-1, with 15 positions matching TRBD2. The germline V gene encodes CDR1 LNHDA and CDR2 SQIVND (reference sequence). The CDR3 loop spans 16 amino acids. Trimming removed 4 bases from V and 10 bases from J; junction bases left unmatched: 8. Based on the CDR3 plus reference TRBV19 and TRBJ2-1, the full variable domain is DGGITQSPKYLFRKEGQNVTLSCEQNLNHDAMYWYRQDPGQGLRLIYYSQIVNDFQKGDIAEGYSVSREKKESFPLTVTSAQKNPTAFYLCASSSRTSGRVPEQFFGPGTRLTVL.